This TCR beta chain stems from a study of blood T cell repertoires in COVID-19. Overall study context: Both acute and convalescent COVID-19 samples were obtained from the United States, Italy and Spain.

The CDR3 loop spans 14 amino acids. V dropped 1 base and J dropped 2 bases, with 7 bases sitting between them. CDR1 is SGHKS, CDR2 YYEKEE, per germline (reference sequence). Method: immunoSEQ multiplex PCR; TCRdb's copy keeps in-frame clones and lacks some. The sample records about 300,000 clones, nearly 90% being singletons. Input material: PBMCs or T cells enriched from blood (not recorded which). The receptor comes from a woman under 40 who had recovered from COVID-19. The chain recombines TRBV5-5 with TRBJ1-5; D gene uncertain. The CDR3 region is CASSLSQGNQPQHF. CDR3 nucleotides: TGTGCCAGCAGCTTGTCGCAGGGCAATCAGCCCCAGCATTTT. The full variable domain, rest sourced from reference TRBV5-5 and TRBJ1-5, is DAGVTQSPTHLIKTRGQQVTLRCSPISGHKSVSWYQQVLGQGPQFIFQYYEKEERGRGNFPDRFSARQFPNYSSELNVNALLLGDSALYLCASSLSQGNQPQHFGDGTRLSIL.